This T cell receptor beta chain was sequenced for a study of T cells in localized non-small cell lung cancer. Regarding the study as a whole: Uninvolved nearby lung showed the greatest T cell clonality, exceeding that found in tumor. Median detection of top 100 tumor clones in adjacent lung was over 45 clones.

The protocol was immunoSEQ multiplex PCR, while the TCRdb copy is restricted to in-frame clones and leaves out a portion. Of about 34,000 clones listed, about 90% were seen once; the top ten hold 4% to 5%. Of note for this clone: What it recognizes is unknown.

There are 15 residues in the CDR3. V lost 0 bases, J lost 8 bases, and 6 bases stayed unmatched. The germline V gene has CDR1 SGHTA and CDR2 FQGNSA. The source of this sequence is a woman aged 35 to 75 with stage I lung adenocarcinoma. The chain couples TRBV7-2 to TRBJ2-1; 8 nucleotides match TRBD1. Specimen: peripheral blood, collected before any cancer treatment. The CDR3 is CASSLAWTGSDEQFF. DNA of the CDR3: TGTGCCAGCAGCTTAGCTTGGACAGGGAGCGATGAGCAGTTCTTC.